The text below deals with one T cell receptor beta chain. This specimen comes from a study of CD8 T cells in Susac syndrome. CDR3 length: 16 amino acids. V was clipped by 4 bases and J by 2 bases; unmatched bases: 5. About 0.5 to 1 ug RNA was reverse transcribed with random hexamers. From the immunoSEQ multiplex PCR reads, TCRdb called clonotypes with MiXCR, one entry per CDR3 protein. The data hold about 190,000 distinct CDR3 sequences, with approximately 94% observed a single time. The sequenced material came from CD4+ T cells from PBMCs. This chain joins TRBV5-3 and TRBJ2-7; 14 bases align to TRBD2. TRBV5-3 is reported as an ORF; its role is uncertain. The sequence was collected from a human donor in good health. CDR3 region: CARSTGLAGVTYEQYV. DNA of the CDR3: TGTGCCAGAAGCACGGGACTAGCGGGGGTTACCTACGAGCAGTACGTC.